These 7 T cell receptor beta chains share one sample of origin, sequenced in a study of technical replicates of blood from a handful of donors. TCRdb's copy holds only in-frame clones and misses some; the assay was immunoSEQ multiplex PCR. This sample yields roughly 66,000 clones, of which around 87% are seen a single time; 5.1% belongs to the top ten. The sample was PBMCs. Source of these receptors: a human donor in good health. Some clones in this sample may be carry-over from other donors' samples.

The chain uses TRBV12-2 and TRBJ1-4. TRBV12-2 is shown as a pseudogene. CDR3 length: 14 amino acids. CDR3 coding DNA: TGTGCAAGTCGCTTACGGTCAACTAATGAAAAACTGTTTTTT. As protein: CASRLRSTNEKLFF.

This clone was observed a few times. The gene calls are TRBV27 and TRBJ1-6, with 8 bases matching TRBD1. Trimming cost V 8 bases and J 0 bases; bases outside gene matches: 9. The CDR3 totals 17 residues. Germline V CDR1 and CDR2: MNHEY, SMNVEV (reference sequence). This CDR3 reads CASAPSGTGSYNSPLHF. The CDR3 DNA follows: TGTGCCAGCGCCCCTTCCGGGACAGGCTCCTATAATTCACCCCTCCACTTT.

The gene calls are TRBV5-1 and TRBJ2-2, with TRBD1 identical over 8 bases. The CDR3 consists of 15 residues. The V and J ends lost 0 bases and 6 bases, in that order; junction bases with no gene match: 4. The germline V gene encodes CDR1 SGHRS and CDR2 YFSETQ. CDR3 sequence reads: CASSLGQGLPGELFF. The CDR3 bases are TGCGCCAGCAGCTTGGGACAGGGGTTGCCCGGGGAGCTGTTTTTT.

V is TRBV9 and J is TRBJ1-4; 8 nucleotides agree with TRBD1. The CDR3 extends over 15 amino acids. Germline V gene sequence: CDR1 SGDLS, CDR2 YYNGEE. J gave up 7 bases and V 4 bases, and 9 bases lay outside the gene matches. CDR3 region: CASSRTGSLGEKLFF. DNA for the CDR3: TGTGCCAGCAGCAGGACAGGGAGTCTTGGTGAAAAACTGTTTTTT.

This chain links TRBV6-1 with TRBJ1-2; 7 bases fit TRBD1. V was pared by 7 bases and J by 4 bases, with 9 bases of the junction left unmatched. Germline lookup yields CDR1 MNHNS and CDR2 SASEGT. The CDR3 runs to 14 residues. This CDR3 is CASTTWGDSYGYTF. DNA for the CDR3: TGTGCCAGCACTACCTGGGGGGACAGCTATGGCTACACCTTC.

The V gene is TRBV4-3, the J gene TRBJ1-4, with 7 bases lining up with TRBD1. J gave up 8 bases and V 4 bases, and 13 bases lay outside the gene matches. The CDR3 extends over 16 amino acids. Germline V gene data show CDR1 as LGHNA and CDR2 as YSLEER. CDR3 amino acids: CASSRTSTGSDEKLFF. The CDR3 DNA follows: TGCGCCAGCAGCCGAACGTCGACAGGGAGTGACGAAAAACTGTTTTTT.

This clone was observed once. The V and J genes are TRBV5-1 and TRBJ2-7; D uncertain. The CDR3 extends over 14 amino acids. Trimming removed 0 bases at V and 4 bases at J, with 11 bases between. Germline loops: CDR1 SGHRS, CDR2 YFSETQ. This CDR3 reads CASSLDLNWYEQYF. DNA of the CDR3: TGCGCCAGCAGCTTGGACTTAAATTGGTACGAGCAGTACTTC.